This TCR beta chain was retrieved from a study of metastatic and nonmetastatic thyroid tumors. The wider study: Blood and tumor or nodule tissue repertoires from malignant and benign thyroid patients were compared. Study-level findings and limits: Within blood and tumor, benign nodules reportedly had significantly lower TCR beta diversity than malignant thyroid tumors did.

Comments on this clone: Antigen specificity is unknown.

Looked up from germline, CDR1 is MNHEY and CDR2 is SMNVEV (reference sequence). The CDR3 contains 14 residues. V was clipped by 4 bases and J by 0 bases, with 7 bases between them. Before thyroid surgery, none of the patients had received any treatment. Original processing methods: What underpinned the distant-metastasis classifier for papillary thyroid cancer was the set of CDR3 differences across clinicopathological groups. TCRdb reassembled clones from the PCR reads with MiXCR. Clone size and V and J calls follow TCRdb, not the original study. The sample gives about 6,100 clones, around 28% of which show up once; around 50% is in the top ten.

This rearrangement joins TRBV27 to TRBJ2-1; D remains unclear. Material for sequencing was adjacent normal tissue. The source of this sequence is a female donor with papillary thyroid cancer or a benign thyroid nodule (not recorded which). Some clones in this sample may be carry-over from other donors' samples. CDR3 DNA sequence: TGTGCCAGCAGTTACCCTCCCTCCTACAATGAGCAGTTCTTC. Its protein is CASSYPPSYNEQFF.